This TCR beta chain was identified in a study of CD8 T cells in ankylosing spondylitis. Notes on the study in general: What seemed typical of ankylosing spondylitis blood was a TCR beta motif built from roughly eight highly homologous variants.

There are a few counts of this clonotype. Its antigen is not identified. TCRdb reprocessed the 5' RACE reads via MiXCR and lists one record per CDR3 protein. The sample holds some 450,000 distinct CDR3 sequences, 17% seen once. This CDR3 is built from 14 residues. The V and J ends lost 3 bases and 5 bases respectively, with 12 bases between them. The J gene is TRBJ2-3, the V gene TRBV12-3 or TRBV12-4; perhaps TRBD2 as D (7 bases). The TCR comes from a male donor with ankylosing spondylitis. The sample was blood, either unsorted or a sorted T cell fraction (not recorded which). The DNA of the CDR3 is TGTGCCAGCAGTTTTGGGGGGGGCGGAGATACGCAGTATTTT. Its protein is CASSFGGGGDTQYF.